These T cell receptor beta chains were read from a single sample in a study of T cell responses to AZD1222 COVID-19 vaccine. TCRdb's table, derived via immunoSEQ multiplex PCR, lists solely in-frame clones and lacks some. The sample contains around 53,000 clones, approximately 85% of which appear only once. This specimen consisted of peripheral blood, obtained on day 0 of MenACWY control vaccination. The receptors stem from an adult in good health. CDR3s include the opening cysteine and the closing phenylalanine or tryptophan. The order of the fields is clone size, V gene, J gene, D gene, CDR3 DNA, CDR3 protein. D genes are given only for firm matches. A clone size is listed for some rows: how often the clone was seen (once, few, many), or a class if it is expanded.

once	TRBV7-2	TRBJ2-3	NA	TGTGCCAGCAGCTTAGTGGGGGCGGAGAGCACAGATACGCAGTATTTT	CASSLVGAESTDTQYF
few	TRBV9	TRBJ1-1	NA	TGTGCCAGCAGCGTAGGGCCCCAAGGGAGGGGCGGAACTGAAGCTTTCTTT	CASSVGPQGRGGTEAFF
few	TRBV4-1	TRBJ1-2	TRBD1	TGCGCCAGCAGCCAAGAACCCGGGATCAGGGGGGATGGCTACACCTTC	CASSQEPGIRGDGYTF
NA	TRBV19	TRBJ2-7	NA	TGTGCCAGTAGTATTTCAGCCCGGGGGTCCTCCTACGAGCAGTACTTC	CASSISARGSSYEQYF
NA	TRBV4-3	TRBJ2-2	NA	TGCGCCAGCAGCCAAGTCGGTGACGCCGGGGAGCTGTTTTTT	CASSQVGDAGELFF
NA	TRBV7-2	TRBJ1-2	TRBD1	TGTGCCAGCAGCTTAGTCCGGGACAGGGGGCTCCACTTC	CASSLVRDRGLHF
NA	TRBV28	TRBJ1-4	NA	TGTGCCAGCAGTTCAACCGGGGCGCCTGGTGAAAAACTGTTTTTT	CASSSTGAPGEKLFF
NA	TRBV18	TRBJ2-3	TRBD2	TGTGCCAGCTCACCAGGAGCGGGAGTGGGTACAGATACGCAGTATTTT	CASSPGAGVGTDTQYF
NA	TRBV7-9	TRBJ2-3	NA	TGTGCCAGCAGCTCGAAGTACAACCCCACAGATACGCAGTATTTT	CASSSKYNPTDTQYF
NA	TRBV27	TRBJ2-2	NA	TGTGCCAGCAGACCGAACACCGGGGAGCTGTTTTTT	CASRPNTGELFF
NA	TRBV5-4	TRBJ2-2	NA	TGTGCCAGCAGCTACAGTTATACCGGGGAGCTGTTTTTT	CASSYSYTGELFF
NA	TRBV7-9	TRBJ2-1	TRBD2	TGTGCCAGCGGAGAACGGGGCGGGAGCTCCTACAATGAGCAGTTCTTC	CASGERGGSSYNEQFF
NA	TRBV11-2	TRBJ2-1	TRBD2	TGTGCCAGCAGACGTGCTAGCGGGAGATTCAATGAGCAGTTCTTC	CASRRASGRFNEQFF
NA	TRBV7-2	TRBJ2-3	NA	TGTGCCAGCAGCCCCTCCGCGGGAACTACAGATACGCAGTATTTT	CASSPSAGTTDTQYF
NA	TRBV4-3	TRBJ2-1	NA	TGCGCCAGCAGCCAAGATCTTCGGCCGCCCAATGAGCAGTTCTTC	CASSQDLRPPNEQFF
few	TRBV6-1	TRBJ2-7	NA	TGTGCCAGCAGTGATGGCTCCTACGAGCAGTACTTC	CASSDGSYEQYF
NA	TRBV30	TRBJ2-5	NA	TGTGCCTGGAGTACGGTGGGCCCGGCCCAAGAGACCCAGTACTTC	CAWSTVGPAQETQYF
NA	TRBV11-3	TRBJ2-2	NA	TGTGCCAGCAGCAAAGGCCCGAACACCGGGGAGCTGTTTTTT	CASSKGPNTGELFF
NA	TRBV7-3	TRBJ1-2	TRBD1	TGTGCCAGCAGCTTAACGACAGGGGATGGCTACACCTTC	CASSLTTGDGYTF
NA	TRBV5-4	TRBJ2-7	NA	TGTGCCAGCAGCTTTTCCGTTGTGTCAGGGTCCTACGAGCAGTACTTC	CASSFSVVSGSYEQYF
NA	TRBV7-8	TRBJ2-2	TRBD1	TGTGCCAGCAGCTCGGAGGACAGGTTAAACACCGGGGAGCTGTTTTTT	CASSSEDRLNTGELFF
NA	TRBV7-2	TRBJ2-7	NA	TGTGCCAGCAGCTTACAGCAGAGCTCCTACGAGCAGTACTTC	CASSLQQSSYEQYF
NA	TRBV12-3/TRBV12-4	TRBJ1-6	NA	TGTGCCAGCAGTTTAGGGTGGGATTCACCCCTCCACTTT	CASSLGWDSPLHF
few	TRBV7-8	TRBJ1-3	NA	TGTGCCAGCTCCGAGGGGCTTTCCTCTGGAAACACCATATATTTT	CASSEGLSSGNTIYF
NA	TRBV7-9	TRBJ2-2	NA	TGTGCCAGCAGCCTAAACACCGGGGAGCTGTTTTTT	CASSLNTGELFF
NA	TRBV28	TRBJ1-6	NA	TGTGCCAGCAGCCGAGGAGGGGGATATTCACCCCTCCACTTT	CASSRGGGYSPLHF
NA	TRBV10-3	TRBJ2-3	NA	TGTGCCATCGGGGACGGTTACACAGATACGCAGTATTTT	CAIGDGYTDTQYF
once	TRBV9	TRBJ2-6	NA	TGTGCCAGCAGCGTTTATCGCTCTGGGGCCAACGTCCTGACTTTC	CASSVYRSGANVLTF
once	TRBV30	TRBJ2-1	TRBD2	TGTGCCTGGAGTTCCCGCGTTGGGGGCAGGAACAGCGGGGGTACGAATGAGCAGTTCTTC	CAWSSRVGGRNSGGTNEQFF
NA	TRBV5-6	TRBJ1-1	TRBD1	TGTGCCAGCAGCAGGGAGGGACAGGGGGCGTTCACTGAAGCTTTCTTT	CASSREGQGAFTEAFF
NA	TRBV18	TRBJ2-1	NA	TGTGCCAGCTCACCCCGGGGGACCAATGAGCAGTTCTTC	CASSPRGTNEQFF
NA	TRBV25-1	TRBJ1-1	TRBD1	TGTGCCAGCAGAAGGACAGGAGCCATGAACACTGAAGCTTTCTTT	CASRRTGAMNTEAFF
NA	TRBV30	TRBJ2-1	NA	TGTGCCTGGTCGGGGACGCCCATCTCCTACAATGAGCAGTTCTTC	CAWSGTPISYNEQFF
few	TRBV2	TRBJ2-3	NA	TGTGCCAGCACTCGGTTAGAGTCTAGCACAGATACGCAGTATTTT	CASTRLESSTDTQYF
NA	TRBV6-5	TRBJ1-2	TRBD1	TGTGCCAGCAGGAGACAGGGGGCGAGCTATGGCTACACCTTC	CASRRQGASYGYTF
NA	TRBV28	TRBJ1-6	TRBD1	TGTGCCAGCACCGTCGGGACAGGGAGGAATTCACCCCTCCACTTT	CASTVGTGRNSPLHF
NA	TRBV27	TRBJ1-6	NA	TGTGCCAGCAGTTTATCGTCAGGGGTGGTTTCACCCCTCCACTTT	CASSLSSGVVSPLHF
NA	TRBV6-5	TRBJ1-1	NA	TGTGCCAGCACCGGGGGACTGAACACTGAAGCTTTCTTT	CASTGGLNTEAFF
NA	TRBV7-8	TRBJ1-4	NA	TGTGCCAGCAGCCCGTCGGACCCGGTCGGGCCTAATGAAAAACTGTTTTTT	CASSPSDPVGPNEKLFF